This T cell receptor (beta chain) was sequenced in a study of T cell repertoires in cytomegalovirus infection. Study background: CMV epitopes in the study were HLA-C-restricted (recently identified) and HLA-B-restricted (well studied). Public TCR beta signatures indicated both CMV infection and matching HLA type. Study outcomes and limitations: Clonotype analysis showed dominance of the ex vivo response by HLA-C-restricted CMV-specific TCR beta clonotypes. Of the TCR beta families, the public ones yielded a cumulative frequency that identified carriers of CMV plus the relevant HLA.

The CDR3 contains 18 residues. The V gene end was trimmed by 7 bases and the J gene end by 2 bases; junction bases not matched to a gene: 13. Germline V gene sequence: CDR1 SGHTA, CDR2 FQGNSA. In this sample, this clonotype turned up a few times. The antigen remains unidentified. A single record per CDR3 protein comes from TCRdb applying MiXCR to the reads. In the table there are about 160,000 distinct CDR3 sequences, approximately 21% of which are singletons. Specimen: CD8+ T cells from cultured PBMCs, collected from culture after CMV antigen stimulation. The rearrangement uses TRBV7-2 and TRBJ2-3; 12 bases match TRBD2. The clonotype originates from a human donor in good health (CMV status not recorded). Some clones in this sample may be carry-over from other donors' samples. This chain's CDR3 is CASTFWLAGGPTTDTQYF. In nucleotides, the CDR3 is TGTGCCAGCACCTTCTGGCTAGCGGGGGGGCCAACCACAGATACGCAGTATTTT.